The 21 T cell receptor beta chains below come from one sample, sequenced in a study of T cells after yellow fever vaccination. TCRdb reprocessed the 5' RACE reads with MiXCR, giving one entry per CDR3 protein. Found here are almost 30,000 distinct CDR3 sequences, over 4.5% of them singletons; the top ten hold roughly 41%. Sequences were derived from CD8+ T cells sorted from PBMCs, sampled 10 days after the yellow fever booster vaccination. These receptors originate from a man between 25 and 39 years old who received the YFV17D yellow fever vaccine.

This clonotype was observed many times. The rearrangement uses TRBV12-3 or TRBV12-4 and TRBJ2-1, with D perhaps being TRBD1 or TRBD2 (5 bases each). Deletions cut 3 bases from V and 12 bases from J, with 12 bases between. CDR3 size: 12 residues. CDR3 DNA sequence: TGTGCCAGCAGTTTTCGGGGCGAGGGGCAGTTCTTC. Residues: CASSFRGEGQFF.

This clonotype was seen many times. The J gene is TRBJ2-7, the V gene TRBV30; D could derive from TRBD1 or TRBD2 (5 bases each). V lost 5 bases, J lost 2 bases, and 16 bases lay in between. In germline, CDR1 is GTSNPN, CDR2 SVGIG (reference sequence). CDR3 size: 14 residues. Here the CDR3 DNA reads TGTGCCTGGGAATCCGGGACCAGACCCTACGAGCAGTACTTC. Translation: CAWESGTRPYEQYF.

In this sample, this clonotype turned up many times. The gene calls are TRBV6-1 and TRBJ1-2; no clear D gene. CDR1 is MNHNS, CDR2 SASEGT, per germline. V was clipped by 4 bases and J by 0 bases, with 12 bases between them. The CDR3 has 15 residues. The CDR3 DNA follows: TGTGCCAGCAGTGGATCGCCAGAGACTAACTATGGCTACACCTTC. Translated: CASSGSPETNYGYTF.

This clonotype showed up many times. The rearrangement joins TRBV20-1 to TRBJ2-7, with 8 bases identical to TRBD2. The V gene's germline CDR1 is DFQATT and CDR2 SNEGSKA (reference sequence). The CDR3 consists of 13 residues. V lost 6 bases, J lost 6 bases, and 10 bases stayed unmatched. CDR3: CSATSGDTGEQYF. The CDR3 DNA follows: TGCAGTGCAACTAGCGGTGACACAGGCGAGCAGTACTTC.

In its sample, this clonotype was seen a few times. The CDR3 DNA follows: TGTGCCAGTCGTGGGGACTACGAGCAGTACTTC. It encodes CASRGDYEQYF. The chain combines TRBV19 with TRBJ2-7; D unclear. Germline CDR1 is LNHDA and CDR2 is SQIVND (reference sequence). Trimming stripped 8 bases from V and 3 bases from J, with 8 bases between. CDR3 length equals 11 residues.

In its sample, this clonotype was seen many times. V usage is TRBV7-9 and J usage is TRBJ2-7, with 8 bases lining up with TRBD2. Germline V CDR1 and CDR2: SEHNR, FQNEAQ (reference sequence). Losses at the gene ends were 2 bases for V and 0 bases for J; bases not matched to a gene: 6. This CDR3 comprises 16 residues. The CDR3 sequence is CASSLSGGGHSYEQYF. CDR3 in DNA: TGTGCCAGCAGCTTATCCGGCGGGGGGCACTCCTACGAGCAGTACTTC.

This clonotype has a count of ten or more. The V gene is TRBV7-9, the J gene TRBJ2-1, with D possibly matching TRBD2 (5 bases). The germline V gene encodes CDR1 SEHNR and CDR2 FQNEAQ (reference sequence). This CDR3 is built from 15 residues. V dropped 3 bases and J dropped 2 bases, with 11 bases sitting between them. CDR3 bases: TGTGCCAGCAGCTTTTCCAGCGGAGCCTACAATGAGCAGTTCTTC. This codes for CASSFSSGAYNEQFF.

This clonotype was picked up many times. The CDR3: CASSARQGADTQYF. The CDR3 coding sequence is TGTGCCAGCAGCGCGAGACAGGGGGCAGATACGCAGTATTTT. The rearrangement uses TRBV11-3 and TRBJ2-3; 9 bases are shared with TRBD1. Germline V lookup: CDR1 SGHNT, CDR2 YENEEA. The CDR3 is 14 amino acids. V lost 5 bases, J lost 4 bases, and 4 bases stayed unmatched.

This clonotype was counted at least ten times. The chain is built from TRBV18 and TRBJ1-1; D is ambiguous. Between the trimmed V and J ends, which lost 1 base and 3 bases, there was a span of 12 bases. The germline V gene has CDR1 KGHSH and CDR2 LQKENI. The CDR3 length is 15 residues. Here the CDR3 reads CASSPQGWEDTEAFF. The CDR3 DNA reads as TGTGCCAGCTCACCACAGGGATGGGAGGACACTGAAGCTTTCTTT.

This clonotype occurred many times. This chain uses TRBV25-1 with TRBJ2-5; 7 bases line up with TRBD1. Looked up from germline, CDR1 is MGHDK and CDR2 is SYGVNS. The CDR3 is 16 amino acids. V was clipped by 0 bases and J by 5 bases; unmatched bases: 9. The CDR3 loop reads CASSEYPTGLGETQYF. Written as DNA, the CDR3 is TGTGCCAGCAGTGAATACCCGACAGGGCTTGGGGAGACCCAGTACTTC.

In its sample, this clonotype was seen many times. V and J are TRBV29-1 and TRBJ2-7; D is uncertain. CDR3 length equals 13 residues. The germline gives CDR1 SQVTM, CDR2 ANQGSEA. V lost 3 bases to trimming and J lost 2 bases, with 11 bases between them. The CDR3 coding sequence is TGCAGCGTTGAGGGTAAGAAGACCTACGAGCAGTACTTC. This gives the protein CSVEGKKTYEQYF.

This clonotype was picked up many times. The V gene is TRBV6-1, the J gene TRBJ2-7, with D perhaps TRBD2 (6 bases). CDR1 and CDR2 (germline): MNHNS, SASEGT. Trimming removed 6 bases from V and 2 bases from J, with 14 bases in between. The CDR3 extends over 14 amino acids. CDR3: CASSPGEEAYEQYF. In DNA, the CDR3 is TGTGCCAGCAGCCCGGGAGAGGAGGCCTACGAGCAGTACTTC.

This clonotype was picked up many times. The chain combines TRBV9 with TRBJ2-3; 9 bases map to TRBD2. There are 16 residues in the CDR3. From germline, CDR1 is SGDLS and CDR2 YYNGEE. V shed 3 bases and J 7 bases; nucleotides not matched to a gene: 12. The CDR3 nucleotides are TGTGCCAGCAGCGATCCGACTAGCGGCCCTACAAATACGCAGTATTTT. This encodes CASSDPTSGPTNTQYF.

This clonotype has a count of ten or more. The rearrangement links TRBV20-1 to TRBJ2-3, with TRBD2 as a possible D gene (6 bases). Trimming took off 3 bases at V and 2 bases at J, with 21 bases between the two ends. CDR1 DFQATT and CDR2 SNEGSKA come from the germline V gene (reference sequence). This CDR3 region has 17 residues. In nucleotides, the CDR3 is TGCAGTGCTAGTGGTGGGTCGGCTAGCGTGTACACAGATACGCAGTATTTT. Its protein product is CSASGGSASVYTDTQYF.

This clonotype came up a few times. V and J are TRBV3-1 and TRBJ1-2; D is perhaps TRBD1 (6 bases). CDR1 is LGHDT, CDR2 YNNKEL, per germline (reference sequence). V was pared by 1 base and J by 6 bases, with 9 bases between. The CDR3 totals 13 residues. CDR3 nucleotides: TGTGCCAGCAGCCAAGGGACAGCGCATGGCTACACCTTC. This sequence encodes CASSQGTAHGYTF. The variable domain in full, with the rest retrieved from reference TRBV3-1 and TRBJ1-2, is DTAVSQTPKYLVTQMGNDKSIKCEQNLGHDTMYWYKQDSKKFLKIMFSYNNKELIINETVPNRFSPKSPDKAHLNLHINSLELGDSAVYFCASSQGTAHGYTFGSGTRLTVV.

This clonotype was observed at least ten times. V is TRBV20-1 and J is TRBJ2-1; 7 bases align to TRBD1. J lost 6 bases, V lost 0 bases, and 2 bases had no gene match. CDR1 DFQATT and CDR2 SNEGSKA come from the germline V gene (reference sequence). This CDR3 contains 13 residues. The CDR3 bases are TGCAGTGCTAGAGATGGGGACAGCAATGAGCAGTTCTTC. Translated: CSARDGDSNEQFF.

This clonotype came up many times. V and J are TRBV2 and TRBJ2-7, with 7 bases lining up with TRBD1. V lost 6 bases, J lost 3 bases, and 8 bases stayed unmatched. CDR3 size: 14 residues. Germline CDR1 is SNHLY and CDR2 is FYNNEI. This CDR3 reads CASRRDSSSYEQYF. CDR3 nucleotide sequence: TGTGCCAGCAGACGGGACAGCTCGAGCTACGAGCAGTACTTC.

This clonotype was observed many times. The V gene is TRBV5-4, the J gene TRBJ2-3, with 8 bases that match TRBD2. J lost 4 bases, V lost 0 bases, and 10 bases had no gene match. Germline V gene data show CDR1 as SGHNT and CDR2 as YYREEE (reference sequence). The CDR3 consists of 17 residues. The CDR3 DNA is TGTGCCAGCAGCTTGGGAGGGGAGCGGGAGCTACCAGATACGCAGTATTTT. Translating it yields CASSLGGERELPDTQYF.

This clonotype appeared many times. The rearrangement joins TRBV2 to TRBJ2-7; D is unclear. The CDR3 consists of 15 residues. Trimming stripped 0 bases from V and 5 bases from J, with 14 bases between. The germline V gene has CDR1 SNHLY and CDR2 FYNNEI. Here the CDR3 DNA reads TGTGCCAGCAGTGAAGCGGGAATTGGGCTGCACGAGCAGTACTTC. It translates to CASSEAGIGLHEQYF.

The sample holds many counts of this clonotype. This chain connects TRBV6-2 or TRBV6-3 to TRBJ2-5, with 13 positions matching TRBD2. Looked up from germline, CDR1 is MNHEY and CDR2 is SVGEGT. The length of the CDR3 is 17 residues. With V trimmed by 2 bases and J by 5 bases, 8 bases remained unmatched. CDR3 sequence reads: CASSYDGLAGVLETQYF. For the CDR3, the DNA is TGTGCCAGCAGTTACGACGGACTAGCGGGAGTATTGGAGACCCAGTACTTC.

There are many counts of this clonotype. V usage is TRBV7-2 and J usage is TRBJ1-4, with 8 bases that match TRBD1. The CDR3 covers 15 residues. CDR1 is SGHTA, CDR2 FQGNSA, per germline. Trimming cost V 4 bases and J 5 bases; bases outside gene matches: 6. In DNA form, the CDR3 reads TGTGCCAGCAGCTCCCGGACAGGGAGAAATGAAAAACTGTTTTTT. It encodes CASSSRTGRNEKLFF.